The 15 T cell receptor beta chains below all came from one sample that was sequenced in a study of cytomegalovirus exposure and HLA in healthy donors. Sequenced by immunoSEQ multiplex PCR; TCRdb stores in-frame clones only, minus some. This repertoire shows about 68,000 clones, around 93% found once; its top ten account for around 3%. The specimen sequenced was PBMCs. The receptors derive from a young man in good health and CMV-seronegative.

The chain's CDR3 is CASSLALAGGHRLVYEQYF. In nucleotides, the CDR3 is TGTGCCAGCTCACTCGCGCTAGCGGGAGGACACCGACTAGTCTACGAGCAGTACTTC. The chain links TRBV18 to TRBJ2-7; 11 bases fit TRBD2. The CDR3 extends over 19 amino acids. V lost 4 bases and J lost 3; bases outside the gene matches: 17. CDR1 and CDR2 (germline): KGHSH, LQKENI.

The CDR3: CAWSDGTGYPEAFF. The CDR3 nucleotides read TGTGCCTGGAGTGATGGGACAGGGTACCCTGAAGCTTTCTTT. The chain couples TRBV30 to TRBJ1-1; 9 bases line up with TRBD1. Germline V CDR1 and CDR2: GTSNPN, SVGIG (reference sequence). Trimming cost V 1 base and J 6 bases; bases outside gene matches: 6. CDR3 size: 14 residues.

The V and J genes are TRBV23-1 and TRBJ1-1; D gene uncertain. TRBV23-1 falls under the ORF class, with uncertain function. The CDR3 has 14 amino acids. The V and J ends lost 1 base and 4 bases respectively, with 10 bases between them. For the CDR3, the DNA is TGCGCCAGCAGTCAATGCGGCCTGGGCACTGAAGCTTTCTTT. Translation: CASSQCGLGTEAFF.

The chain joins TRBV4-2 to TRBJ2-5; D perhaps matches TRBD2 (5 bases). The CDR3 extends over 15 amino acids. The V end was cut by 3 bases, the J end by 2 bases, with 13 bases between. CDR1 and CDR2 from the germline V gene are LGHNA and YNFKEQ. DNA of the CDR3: TGTGCCAGCAGCCAGGTGGGCGGGCCGCAAGAGACCCAGTACTTC. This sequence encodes CASSQVGGPQETQYF.

The CDR3 DNA sequence: TGCGCCAGCAGCCAAGAGGCCAGGGGGGCCTACAATGAGCAGTTCTTC. Protein: CASSQEARGAYNEQFF. V is TRBV4-3 and J is TRBJ2-1; a weak D match, TRBD1 (7 bases). This CDR3 has 16 residues. V lost 0 bases and J lost 2, with 11 bases in between. Germline V CDR1 and CDR2: LGHNA, YSLEER.

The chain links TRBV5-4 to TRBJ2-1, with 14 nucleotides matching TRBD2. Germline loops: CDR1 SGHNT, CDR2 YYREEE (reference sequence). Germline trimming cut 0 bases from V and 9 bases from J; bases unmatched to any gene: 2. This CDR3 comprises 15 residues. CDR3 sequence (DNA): TGTGCCAGCAGCTTGGGACTAGCGGGAGGGGGTGAGCAGTTCTTC. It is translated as CASSLGLAGGGEQFF.

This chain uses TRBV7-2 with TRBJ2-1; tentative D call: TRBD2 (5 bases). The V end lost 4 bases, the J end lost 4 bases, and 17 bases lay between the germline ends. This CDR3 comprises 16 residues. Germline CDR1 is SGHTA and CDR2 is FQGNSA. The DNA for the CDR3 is TGTGCCAGCAGCTGGCGAGGAGGAGCGGCATACAATGAGCAGTTCTTC. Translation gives CASSWRGGAAYNEQFF.

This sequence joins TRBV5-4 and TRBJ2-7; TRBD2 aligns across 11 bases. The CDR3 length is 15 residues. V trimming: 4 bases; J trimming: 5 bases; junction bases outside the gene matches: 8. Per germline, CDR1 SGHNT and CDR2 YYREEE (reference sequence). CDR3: CASSPVGSGRDEQYF. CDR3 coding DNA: TGTGCCAGCAGCCCGGTGGGTAGCGGGAGGGACGAGCAGTACTTC.

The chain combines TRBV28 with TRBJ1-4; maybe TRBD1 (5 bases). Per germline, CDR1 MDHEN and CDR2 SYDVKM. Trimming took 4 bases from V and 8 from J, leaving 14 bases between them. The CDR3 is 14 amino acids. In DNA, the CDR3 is TGTGCCAGCAGTTACCGGGACTTTTGGGAAAAACTGTTTTTT. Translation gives CASSYRDFWEKLFF.

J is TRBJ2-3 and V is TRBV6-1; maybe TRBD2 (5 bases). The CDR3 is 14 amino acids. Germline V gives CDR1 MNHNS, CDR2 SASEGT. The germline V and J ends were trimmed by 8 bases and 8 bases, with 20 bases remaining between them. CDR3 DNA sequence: TGTGCCAGCGTCCCGGGATTTCCCTATGGTACGCAGTATTTT. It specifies CASVPGFPYGTQYF.

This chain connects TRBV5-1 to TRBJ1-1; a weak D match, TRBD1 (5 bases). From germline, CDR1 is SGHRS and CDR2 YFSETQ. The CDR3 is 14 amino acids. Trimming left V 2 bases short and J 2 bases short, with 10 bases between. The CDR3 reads CASSFRQLNTEAFF. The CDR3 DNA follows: TGCGCCAGCAGCTTCCGACAGCTAAACACTGAAGCTTTCTTT.

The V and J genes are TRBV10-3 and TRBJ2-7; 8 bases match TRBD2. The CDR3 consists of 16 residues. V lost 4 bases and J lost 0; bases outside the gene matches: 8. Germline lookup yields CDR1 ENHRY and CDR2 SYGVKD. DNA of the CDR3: TGTGCCATCAGTGGCTCGACTAGCGACAACTCCTACGAGCAGTACTTC. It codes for CAISGSTSDNSYEQYF.

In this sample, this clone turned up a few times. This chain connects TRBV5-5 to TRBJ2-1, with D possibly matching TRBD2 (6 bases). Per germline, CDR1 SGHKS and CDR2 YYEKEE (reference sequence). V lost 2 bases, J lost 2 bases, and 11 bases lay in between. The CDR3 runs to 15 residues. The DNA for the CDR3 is TGTGCCAGCAGCTTTTTAGCGGATGCCTACAATGAGCAGTTCTTC. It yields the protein CASSFLADAYNEQFF.

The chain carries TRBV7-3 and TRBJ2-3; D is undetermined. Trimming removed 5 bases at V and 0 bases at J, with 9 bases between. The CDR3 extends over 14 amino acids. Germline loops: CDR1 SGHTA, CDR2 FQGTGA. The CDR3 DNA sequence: TGTGCCAGCAGCCCTCAACACAGCACAGATACGCAGTATTTT. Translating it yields CASSPQHSTDTQYF.

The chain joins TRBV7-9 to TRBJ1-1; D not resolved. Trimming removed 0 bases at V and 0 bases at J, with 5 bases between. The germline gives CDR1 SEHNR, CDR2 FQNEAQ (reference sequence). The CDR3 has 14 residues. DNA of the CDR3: TGTGCCAGCAGCTTAGCACAAATGAACACTGAAGCTTTCTTT. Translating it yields CASSLAQMNTEAFF.